The 8 T cell receptor beta chains in this list originate from one sample, sequenced in a study of blood T cells in healthy people across ages. Through a sample-barcoded 5' primer and a J-beta primer mix, a second PCR was run for roughly 6 to 12 cycles. TCRdb processed the 5' RACE reads anew with MiXCR; each CDR3 protein has one entry. The sample contains approximately 770,000 distinct CDR3 sequences, 58% of which appear only once. The specimen was blood. The receptors come from a man younger than 45 in good health.

The chain is built from TRBV5-1 and TRBJ1-2; TRBD1 is a possible D gene (6 bases). Germline-derived CDR1 and CDR2 are SGHRS and YFSETQ. CDR3 length equals 15 residues. Deletions cut 4 bases from V and 7 bases from J, with 20 bases between. The CDR3 DNA reads TGCGCCAGCAGCCAGGGCGGGGGCAGGAACCTTGGCTACACCTTC. As protein: CASSQGGGRNLGYTF.

This clonotype was seen once. The chain has TRBV7-2 and TRBJ1-5; a possible D gene is TRBD1 (6 bases). This CDR3 spans 14 amino acids. Germline values: CDR1 SGHTA, CDR2 FQGNSA. With 3 bases removed from V and 7 bases from J, the gap between germline ends came to 13 bases. The CDR3 reads CASSFYREGQPQHF. CDR3 coding DNA: TGTGCCAGCAGCTTTTACAGGGAAGGACAGCCCCAGCATTTT.

V usage is TRBV6-5 and J usage is TRBJ1-2; 7 bases line up with TRBD1. Germline trimming cut 3 bases from V and 7 bases from J; bases unmatched to any gene: 5. The CDR3 runs to 13 residues. The germline CDR1 and CDR2 sequences are MNHEY and SVGAGI. CDR3 DNA: TGTGCCAGCAGTTATTCGACAGGGAGTGGCTACACCTTC. This codes for CASSYSTGSGYTF.

J is TRBJ1-2 and V is TRBV20-1; 8 bases agree with TRBD1. Trimming cost V 0 bases and J 4 bases; bases outside gene matches: 16. In germline, CDR1 is DFQATT, CDR2 SNEGSKA (reference sequence). The CDR3 sequence is 18 residues long. For the CDR3, the DNA is TGCAGTGCTAGAGATAGACTCAGGGGGCGGCTGATCGGCTATGGCTACACCTTC. It specifies CSARDRLRGRLIGYGYTF.

The chain employs TRBV20-1 and TRBJ1-4; D unclear. The CDR3 extends over 13 amino acids. The V end lost 6 bases, the J end lost 7 bases, and 15 bases lay between the germline ends. Germline V lookup: CDR1 DFQATT, CDR2 SNEGSKA (reference sequence). The CDR3 DNA follows: TGCAGTGCGGTGAGAGACCTGGGTGAAAAACTGTTTTTT. Its protein product is CSAVRDLGEKLFF.

Concerning this clonotype itself: Sequence at one end of the junction differs from germline and may be a read error. The CDR3 reads CVSSLAEDSYEQYF. Here the CDR3 DNA reads TGTGTCAGCAGCTTAGCAGAGGACTCTTACGAGCAGTACTTC. The V gene is TRBV7-2, the J gene TRBJ2-7; D perhaps matches TRBD2 (5 bases). The CDR3 spans 14 residues. CDR1 and CDR2 (germline): SGHTA, FQGNSA.

This clonotype has only a few counts. This chain links TRBV7-9 with TRBJ2-7; 9 bases are shared with TRBD1. CDR1 and CDR2 (germline): SEHNR, FQNEAQ (reference sequence). Trimming took 5 bases from V and 4 from J; bases not matched to a gene: 6. The CDR3 is 14 residues long. This CDR3 reads CASSRPGQGYEQYF. The CDR3 region has the DNA TGTGCCAGCAGCCGACCGGGACAGGGTTACGAGCAGTACTTC.

A few counts support this clonotype. The rearrangement links TRBV29-1 to TRBJ2-3; D possibly corresponds to TRBD2 (6 bases). Germline CDR1 and CDR2: SQVTM and ANQGSEA. Trimming removed 6 bases from V and 2 bases from J, with 18 bases in between. The CDR3 spans 15 residues. The CDR3 nucleotides read TGCAGCGTCCAACTCTTAGCGGCAAACACAGATACGCAGTATTTT. It is translated as CSVQLLAANTDTQYF.